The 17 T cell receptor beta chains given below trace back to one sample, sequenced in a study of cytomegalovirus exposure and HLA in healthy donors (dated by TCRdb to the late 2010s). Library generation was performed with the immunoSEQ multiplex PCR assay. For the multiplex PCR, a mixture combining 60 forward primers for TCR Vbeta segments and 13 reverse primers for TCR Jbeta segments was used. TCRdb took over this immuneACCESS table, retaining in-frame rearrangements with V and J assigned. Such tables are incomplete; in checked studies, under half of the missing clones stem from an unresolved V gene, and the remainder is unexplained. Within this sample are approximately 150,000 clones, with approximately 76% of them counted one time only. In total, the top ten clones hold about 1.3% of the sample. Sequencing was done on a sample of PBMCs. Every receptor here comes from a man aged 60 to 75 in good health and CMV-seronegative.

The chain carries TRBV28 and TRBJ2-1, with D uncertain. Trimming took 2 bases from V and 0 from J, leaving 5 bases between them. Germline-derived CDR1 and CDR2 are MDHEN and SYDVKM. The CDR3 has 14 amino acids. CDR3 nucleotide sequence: TGTGCCAGCAGTTTAACTTTCTCCTACAATGAGCAGTTCTTC. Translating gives CASSLTFSYNEQFF.

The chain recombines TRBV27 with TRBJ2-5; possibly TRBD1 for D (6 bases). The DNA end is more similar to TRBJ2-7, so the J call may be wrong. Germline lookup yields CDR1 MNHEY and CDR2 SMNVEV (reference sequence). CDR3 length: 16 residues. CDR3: CASSSSTGFNSYEQYF. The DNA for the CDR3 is TGTGCCAGCAGTTCGTCAACAGGGTTTAACTCCTACGAGCAGTACTTC.

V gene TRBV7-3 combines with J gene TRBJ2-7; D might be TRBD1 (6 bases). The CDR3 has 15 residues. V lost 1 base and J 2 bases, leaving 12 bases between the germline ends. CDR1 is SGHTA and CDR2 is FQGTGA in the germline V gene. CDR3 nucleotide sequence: TGTGCCAGCAGCTTAATCGGGACACCTGCCTACGAGCAGTACTTC. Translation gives CASSLIGTPAYEQYF. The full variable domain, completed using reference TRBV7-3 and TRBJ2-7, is GAGVSQTPSNKVTEKGKYVELRCDPISGHTALYWYRQSLGQGPEFLIYFQGTGAADDSGLPNDRFFAVRPEGSVSTLKIQRTERGDSAVYLCASSLIGTPAYEQYFGPGTRLTVT.

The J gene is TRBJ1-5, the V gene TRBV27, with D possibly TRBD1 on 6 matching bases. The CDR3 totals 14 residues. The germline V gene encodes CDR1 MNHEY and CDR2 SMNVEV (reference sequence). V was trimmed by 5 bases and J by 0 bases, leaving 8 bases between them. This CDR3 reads CASSQGYSNQPQHF. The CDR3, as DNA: TGTGCCAGCAGTCAGGGGTATAGCAATCAGCCCCAGCATTTT.

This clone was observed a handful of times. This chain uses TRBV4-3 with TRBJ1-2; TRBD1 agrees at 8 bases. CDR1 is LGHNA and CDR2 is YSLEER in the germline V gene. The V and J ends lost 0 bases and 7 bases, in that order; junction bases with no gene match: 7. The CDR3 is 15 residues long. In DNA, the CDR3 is TGCGCCAGCAGCCAAGAGGGGCAGGGGGCCAGTGGCTACACCTTC. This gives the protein CASSQEGQGASGYTF.

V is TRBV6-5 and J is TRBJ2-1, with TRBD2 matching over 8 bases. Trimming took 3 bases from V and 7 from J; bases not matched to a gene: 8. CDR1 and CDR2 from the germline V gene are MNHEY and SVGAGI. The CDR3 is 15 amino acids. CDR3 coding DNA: TGTGCCAGCAGTTATTGGACTAGCCAAAGTAATGAGCAGTTCTTC. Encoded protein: CASSYWTSQSNEQFF.

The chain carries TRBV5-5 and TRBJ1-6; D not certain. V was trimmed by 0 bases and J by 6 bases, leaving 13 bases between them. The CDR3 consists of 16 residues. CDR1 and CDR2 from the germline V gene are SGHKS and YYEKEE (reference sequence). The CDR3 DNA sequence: TGTGCCAGCAGCTTGGTGCATATGGGCTTTAATTCACCCCTCCACTTT. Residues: CASSLVHMGFNSPLHF.

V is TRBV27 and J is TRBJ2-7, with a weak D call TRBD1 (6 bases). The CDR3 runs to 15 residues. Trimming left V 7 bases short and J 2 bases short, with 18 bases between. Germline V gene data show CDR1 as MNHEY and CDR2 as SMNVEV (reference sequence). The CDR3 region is CASKFGGQSAYEQYF. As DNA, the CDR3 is TGTGCCAGCAAGTTTGGTGGACAGTCCGCCTACGAGCAGTACTTC.

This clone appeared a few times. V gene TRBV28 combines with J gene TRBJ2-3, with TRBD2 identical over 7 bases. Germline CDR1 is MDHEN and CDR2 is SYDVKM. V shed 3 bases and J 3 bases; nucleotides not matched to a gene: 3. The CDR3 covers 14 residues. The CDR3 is CASSFLSGTDTQYF. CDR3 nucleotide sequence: TGTGCCAGCAGTTTTCTTAGCGGGACAGATACGCAGTATTTT. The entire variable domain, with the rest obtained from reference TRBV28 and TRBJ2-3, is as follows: DVKVTQSSRYLVKRTGEKVFLECVQDMDHENMFWYRQDPGLGLRLIYFSYDVKMKEKGDIPEGYSVSREKKERFSLILESASTNQTSMYLCASSFLSGTDTQYFGPGTRLTVL.

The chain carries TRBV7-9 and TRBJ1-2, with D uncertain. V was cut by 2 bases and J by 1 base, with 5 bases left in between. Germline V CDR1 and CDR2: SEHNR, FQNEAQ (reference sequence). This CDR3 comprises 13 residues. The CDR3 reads CASSLTYNYGYTF. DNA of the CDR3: TGTGCCAGCAGCTTAACCTATAACTATGGCTACACCTTC.

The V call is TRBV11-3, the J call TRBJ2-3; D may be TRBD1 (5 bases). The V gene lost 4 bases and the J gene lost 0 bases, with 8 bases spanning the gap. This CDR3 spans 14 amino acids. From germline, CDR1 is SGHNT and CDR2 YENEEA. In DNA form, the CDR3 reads TGTGCCAGCAGCTCACAGGAGAGCACAGATACGCAGTATTTT. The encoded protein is CASSSQESTDTQYF.

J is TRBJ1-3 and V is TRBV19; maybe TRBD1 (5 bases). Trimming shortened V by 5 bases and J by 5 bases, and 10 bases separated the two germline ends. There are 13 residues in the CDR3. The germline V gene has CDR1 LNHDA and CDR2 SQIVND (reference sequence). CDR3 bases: TGTGCCAGTAGTCTGGGACTTCGAAACACCATATATTTT. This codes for CASSLGLRNTIYF.

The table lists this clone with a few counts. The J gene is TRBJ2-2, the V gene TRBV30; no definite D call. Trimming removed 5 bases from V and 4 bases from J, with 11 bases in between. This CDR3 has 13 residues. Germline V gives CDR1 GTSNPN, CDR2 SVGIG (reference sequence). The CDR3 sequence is CAWCYSSTGELFF. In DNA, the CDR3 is TGTGCCTGGTGTTACAGCTCCACCGGGGAGCTGTTTTTT.

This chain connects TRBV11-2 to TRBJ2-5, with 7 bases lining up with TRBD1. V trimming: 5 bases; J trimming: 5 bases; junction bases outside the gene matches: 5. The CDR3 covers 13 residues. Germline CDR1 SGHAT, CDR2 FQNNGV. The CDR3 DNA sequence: TGTGCCAGCAGCCCCACAGGGGTCGAGACCCAGTACTTC. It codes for CASSPTGVETQYF.

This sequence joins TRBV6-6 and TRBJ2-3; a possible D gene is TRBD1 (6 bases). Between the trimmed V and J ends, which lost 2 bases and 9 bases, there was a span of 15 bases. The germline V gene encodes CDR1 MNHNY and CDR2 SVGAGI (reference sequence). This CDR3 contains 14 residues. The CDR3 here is CASSYPSQGSTQYF. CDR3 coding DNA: TGTGCCAGCAGTTACCCCAGTCAGGGGAGCACGCAGTATTTT.

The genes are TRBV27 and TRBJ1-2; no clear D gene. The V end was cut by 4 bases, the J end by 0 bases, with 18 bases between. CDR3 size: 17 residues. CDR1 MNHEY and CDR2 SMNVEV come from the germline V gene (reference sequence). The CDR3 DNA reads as TGTGCCAGCAGTTCACAGTGGTCTATTTTAGCTAACTATGGCTACACCTTC. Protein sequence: CASSSQWSILANYGYTF.

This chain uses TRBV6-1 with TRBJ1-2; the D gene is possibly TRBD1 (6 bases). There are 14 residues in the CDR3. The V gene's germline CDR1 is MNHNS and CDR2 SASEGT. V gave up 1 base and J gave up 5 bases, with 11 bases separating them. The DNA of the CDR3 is TGTGCCAGCAGTGAAGACAGGGTGGGGTATGGCTACACCTTC. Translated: CASSEDRVGYGYTF.